This is a list of T cell receptor beta chains from one sample in a study of T cells in Graves' hyperthyroidism and ophthalmopathy. TCRdb independently ran MiXCR on the multiplex PCR reads; one entry per CDR3 protein. The table has hundreds of thousands of distinct CDR3 sequences, around a quarter seen once. The material sequenced was blood. These receptors were taken from a woman aged 30 to 39 with Graves' ophthalmopathy. Each CDR3 is given with its conserved first and last residue. A D gene is named only where the DNA matches it firmly. Rows may omit the clone size; those that give it use once, few, many or a size class.

clone size: many
V gene: TRBV18
D gene: -
J gene: TRBJ1-1
CDR3 protein: CASSPVSAENTEAFF
CDR3 DNA: TGTGCCAGCTCACCCGTGAGTGCTGAAAACACTGAAGCTTTCTTT

clone size: many
V gene: TRBV11-3
D gene: -
J gene: TRBJ2-7
CDR3 protein: CASSLRHGDIHEQYF
CDR3 DNA: TGTGCCAGCAGCTTAAGACATGGTGACATCCACGAGCAGTACTTC

clone size: -
V gene: TRBV28
D gene: TRBD1
J gene: TRBJ2-7
CDR3 protein: CASSLGDRAPYEQYF
CDR3 DNA: TGTGCCAGCAGTCTGGGGGACAGGGCCCCCTACGAGCAGTACTTC

clone size: -
V gene: TRBV12-3/TRBV12-4
D gene: -
J gene: TRBJ2-7
CDR3 protein: CASSHGGQNYEQYF
CDR3 DNA: TGTGCCAGCAGCCATGGGGGACAAAACTACGAGCAGTACTTC

clone size: -
V gene: TRBV11-1
D gene: -
J gene: TRBJ1-1
CDR3 protein: CASSPPRGSGGTEAFF
CDR3 DNA: TGTGCCAGCAGCCCGCCTAGGGGGAGCGGTGGCACTGAAGCTTTCTTT

clone size: many
V gene: TRBV6-1
D gene: -
J gene: TRBJ1-1
CDR3 protein: CAVRRTEAFF
CDR3 DNA: TGTGCCGTCCGTCGGACTGAAGCTTTCTTT

clone size: few
V gene: TRBV29-1
D gene: TRBD1
J gene: TRBJ2-7
CDR3 protein: CSVNRDSYEQYF
CDR3 DNA: TGCAGCGTCAACCGGGACAGCTACGAGCAGTACTTC

clone size: many
V gene: TRBV7-2
D gene: -
J gene: TRBJ2-7
CDR3 protein: CASSLAPRDLSYEQYF
CDR3 DNA: TGTGCCAGCAGCTTAGCCCCCCGGGACCTCTCCTACGAGCAGTACTTC

clone size: many
V gene: TRBV2
D gene: TRBD1
J gene: TRBJ2-7
CDR3 protein: CASGTGNTKQYF
CDR3 DNA: TGTGCCAGCGGGACAGGGAATACGAAGCAGTACTTC

clone size: many
V gene: TRBV2
D gene: TRBD1
J gene: TRBJ1-1
CDR3 protein: CASSGTGTEAFF
CDR3 DNA: TGTGCCAGCAGTGGGACAGGGACTGAAGCTTTCTTT

clone size: -
V gene: TRBV28
D gene: -
J gene: TRBJ2-7
CDR3 protein: CASRPFRDSSYEQYF
CDR3 DNA: TGTGCCAGCAGACCCTTCCGGGACTCCTCCTACGAGCAGTACTTC

clone size: few
V gene: TRBV4-3
D gene: -
J gene: TRBJ1-2
CDR3 protein: CASSQALSTVNYGYTF
CDR3 DNA: TGCGCCAGCAGCCAAGCCCTTTCGACAGTGAACTATGGCTACACCTTC

clone size: many
V gene: TRBV12-3/TRBV12-4
D gene: -
J gene: TRBJ1-3
CDR3 protein: CASSFVTGPVAGNTIYF
CDR3 DNA: TGTGCCAGCAGTTTTGTGACAGGTCCCGTGGCTGGAAACACCATATATTTT

clone size: many
V gene: TRBV6-5
D gene: TRBD2
J gene: TRBJ2-7
CDR3 protein: CASSYSGASGGMYEQYF
CDR3 DNA: TGTGCCAGCAGTTACTCTGGGGCTAGCGGGGGAATGTACGAGCAGTACTTC

clone size: few
V gene: TRBV6-5
D gene: -
J gene: TRBJ2-5
CDR3 protein: CASSFWAATKETQYF
CDR3 DNA: TGTGCCAGCAGTTTTTGGGCGGCGACCAAAGAGACCCAGTACTTC

clone size: few
V gene: TRBV25-1
D gene: -
J gene: TRBJ1-3
CDR3 protein: CASSDQGGIGNTIYF
CDR3 DNA: TGTGCCAGCAGTGACCAGGGAGGAATTGGAAACACCATATATTTT

clone size: -
V gene: TRBV14
D gene: -
J gene: TRBJ2-5
CDR3 protein: CASSQDRRRETQYF
CDR3 DNA: TGTGCCAGCAGCCAAGATCGTAGGAGGGAGACCCAGTACTTC

clone size: once
V gene: TRBV20-1
D gene: TRBD1
J gene: TRBJ1-2
CDR3 protein: CSAMEGAIYGYTF
CDR3 DNA: TGCAGTGCTATGGAGGGGGCTATCTATGGCTACACCTTC

clone size: many
V gene: TRBV12-3/TRBV12-4
D gene: -
J gene: TRBJ1-2
CDR3 protein: CASSLSWGGYTF
CDR3 DNA: TGTGCCAGCAGTTTATCGTGGGGGGGCTACACCTTC

clone size: -
V gene: TRBV7-9
D gene: -
J gene: TRBJ2-4
CDR3 protein: CASSFPGGAKNIQYF
CDR3 DNA: TGTGCCAGCAGCTTCCCGGGGGGCGCCAAAAACATTCAGTACTTC

clone size: few
V gene: TRBV20-1
D gene: -
J gene: TRBJ2-5
CDR3 protein: CSARSLGQTQETQYF
CDR3 DNA: TGCAGTGCTAGATCCCTCGGTCAGACTCAAGAGACCCAGTACTTC

clone size: -
V gene: TRBV5-1
D gene: -
J gene: TRBJ2-7
CDR3 protein: CASSFVGGREQYF
CDR3 DNA: TGCGCCAGCAGCTTCGTCGGGGGGCGCGAGCAGTACTTC

clone size: -
V gene: TRBV24-1
D gene: TRBD2
J gene: TRBJ2-7
CDR3 protein: CATSDFEPRGGRTYEQYF
CDR3 DNA: TGTGCCACCAGTGATTTCGAGCCTCGGGGGGGACGGACCTACGAGCAGTACTTC

clone size: many
V gene: TRBV6-4
D gene: -
J gene: TRBJ1-2
CDR3 protein: CASRQGFGQSIHYGYTF
CDR3 DNA: TGTGCCAGCAGACAAGGTTTCGGACAGTCAATTCACTATGGCTACACCTTC

clone size: -
V gene: TRBV5-1
D gene: TRBD2
J gene: TRBJ2-5
CDR3 protein: CASSGGTSGGYIQETQYF
CDR3 DNA: TGCGCCAGCAGCGGCGGGACTAGCGGGGGGTACATCCAAGAGACCCAGTACTTC

clone size: many
V gene: TRBV6-1
D gene: TRBD1
J gene: TRBJ2-7
CDR3 protein: CASNGRDRVTYEQYF
CDR3 DNA: TGTGCCAGCAATGGCCGGGACAGGGTAACCTACGAGCAGTACTTC

clone size: -
V gene: TRBV7-3
D gene: -
J gene: TRBJ2-7
CDR3 protein: CASSLAAPPHYEQYF
CDR3 DNA: TGTGCCAGCAGCTTGGCGGCCCCCCCCCATTACGAGCAGTACTTC

clone size: many
V gene: TRBV6-5
D gene: -
J gene: TRBJ2-7
CDR3 protein: CASSYSWVSYEQYF
CDR3 DNA: TGTGCCAGCAGTTACTCGTGGGTCTCCTACGAGCAGTACTTC

clone size: many
V gene: TRBV5-1
D gene: TRBD1
J gene: TRBJ1-5
CDR3 protein: CASSVGTGGAGQPQHF
CDR3 DNA: TGCGCCAGCAGCGTGGGGACAGGGGGCGCGGGTCAGCCCCAGCATTTT

clone size: few
V gene: TRBV5-1
D gene: -
J gene: TRBJ2-7
CDR3 protein: CASSSGYSISYEQYF
CDR3 DNA: TGCGCCAGCAGCTCGGGATATTCCATCTCCTACGAGCAGTACTTC

clone size: many
V gene: TRBV28
D gene: TRBD1
J gene: TRBJ2-2
CDR3 protein: CASSSGQATGELFF
CDR3 DNA: TGTGCCAGCAGTTCGGGACAGGCCACCGGGGAGCTGTTTTTT

clone size: many
V gene: TRBV15
D gene: -
J gene: TRBJ1-3
CDR3 protein: CATSRDVQHSGNTIYF
CDR3 DNA: TGTGCCACCAGCAGAGATGTACAGCACTCTGGAAACACCATATATTTT

clone size: -
V gene: TRBV6-2/TRBV6-3
D gene: TRBD2
J gene: TRBJ2-5
CDR3 protein: CASSYGTSGDQETQYF
CDR3 DNA: TGTGCCAGCAGTTACGGGACTAGCGGAGATCAAGAGACCCAGTACTTC

clone size: -
V gene: TRBV28
D gene: TRBD2
J gene: TRBJ2-5
CDR3 protein: CASILGLAGGPRETQYF
CDR3 DNA: TGTGCCAGCATTCTGGGACTAGCGGGAGGGCCGAGGGAGACCCAGTACTTC

clone size: many
V gene: TRBV30
D gene: TRBD2
J gene: TRBJ2-5
CDR3 protein: CAWATAGGSETQYF
CDR3 DNA: TGTGCCTGGGCCACAGCCGGGGGGAGCGAGACCCAGTACTTC

clone size: -
V gene: TRBV7-8
D gene: -
J gene: TRBJ2-2
CDR3 protein: CASSFPRRRGGTGELFF
CDR3 DNA: TGTGCCAGCAGCTTCCCAAGGAGAAGGGGTGGGACCGGGGAGCTGTTTTTT

clone size: -
V gene: TRBV12-3/TRBV12-4
D gene: TRBD2
J gene: TRBJ2-5
CDR3 protein: CASSLRLAGETQYF
CDR3 DNA: TGTGCCAGCAGTTTGAGACTAGCGGGAGAGACCCAGTACTTC

clone size: -
V gene: TRBV7-8
D gene: -
J gene: TRBJ1-1
CDR3 protein: CASSLGYPMNTEAFF
CDR3 DNA: TGTGCCAGCAGCTTAGGGTACCCTATGAACACTGAAGCTTTCTTT

clone size: many
V gene: TRBV4-1
D gene: -
J gene: TRBJ1-2
CDR3 protein: CASSPSSTVNYGYTF
CDR3 DNA: TGCGCCAGCAGCCCCTCCTCAACTGTTAACTATGGCTACACCTTC

clone size: many
V gene: TRBV12-3/TRBV12-4
D gene: -
J gene: TRBJ1-1
CDR3 protein: CASTSYGFNEAFF
CDR3 DNA: TGTGCCAGCACCTCCTACGGGTTTAATGAAGCTTTCTTT

clone size: many
V gene: TRBV29-1
D gene: -
J gene: TRBJ2-4
CDR3 protein: CSVDSKNIQYF
CDR3 DNA: TGCAGCGTTGATAGTAAAAACATTCAGTACTTC

clone size: many
V gene: TRBV5-1
D gene: -
J gene: TRBJ1-1
CDR3 protein: CASSLLGGTQNTEAFF
CDR3 DNA: TGCGCCAGCAGCTTGCTTGGCGGGACACAGAACACTGAAGCTTTCTTT

clone size: many
V gene: TRBV4-1
D gene: -
J gene: TRBJ1-2
CDR3 protein: CASDDTGGSNYGYTF
CDR3 DNA: TGCGCCAGCGATGACACGGGGGGGTCTAACTATGGCTACACCTTC

clone size: -
V gene: TRBV29-1
D gene: -
J gene: TRBJ2-2
CDR3 protein: CSPGTRKAMIHTGELFF
CDR3 DNA: TGCAGCCCCGGCACTAGAAAGGCCATGATACACACCGGGGAGCTGTTTTTT

clone size: -
V gene: TRBV20-1
D gene: TRBD1
J gene: TRBJ1-5
CDR3 protein: CSAIGQGSYSNQPQHF
CDR3 DNA: TGCAGTGCAATTGGACAGGGAAGTTATAGCAATCAGCCCCAGCATTTT

clone size: few
V gene: TRBV19
D gene: TRBD1
J gene: TRBJ1-5
CDR3 protein: CASSIDVPGQGSVQPQHF
CDR3 DNA: TGTGCCAGTAGTATAGATGTCCCCGGACAGGGGTCGGTTCAGCCCCAGCATTTT

clone size: -
V gene: TRBV10-1
D gene: -
J gene: TRBJ1-1
CDR3 protein: CASSDPGRTEAFF
CDR3 DNA: TGCGCCAGCAGTGACCCGGGGAGAACTGAAGCTTTCTTT

clone size: few
V gene: TRBV2
D gene: TRBD2
J gene: TRBJ2-3
CDR3 protein: CASTPRLAGAFGDTQYF
CDR3 DNA: TGTGCCAGCACCCCACGGCTAGCGGGGGCTTTCGGAGATACGCAGTATTTT

clone size: many
V gene: TRBV6-5
D gene: TRBD1
J gene: TRBJ1-1
CDR3 protein: CASSSPGTGGTEAFF
CDR3 DNA: TGTGCCAGCAGTTCCCCTGGGACAGGGGGGACTGAAGCTTTCTTT

clone size: -
V gene: TRBV6-2/TRBV6-3
D gene: TRBD1
J gene: TRBJ1-1
CDR3 protein: CASSGDRVAAFF
CDR3 DNA: TGTGCCAGCAGCGGCGACAGGGTGGCAGCTTTCTTT

clone size: few
V gene: TRBV30
D gene: -
J gene: TRBJ1-1
CDR3 protein: CAWNAEMNTEAFF
CDR3 DNA: TGTGCCTGGAATGCAGAAATGAACACTGAAGCTTTCTTT

clone size: few
V gene: TRBV3-1
D gene: -
J gene: TRBJ1-6
CDR3 protein: CASSLTFGQSANSPLHF
CDR3 DNA: TGTGCCAGCAGCCTAACCTTCGGACAATCGGCGAATTCACCCCTCCACTTT

clone size: few
V gene: TRBV10-3
D gene: TRBD1
J gene: TRBJ1-2
CDR3 protein: CAISLGGQGGGYTF
CDR3 DNA: TGTGCCATCAGTTTAGGGGGACAGGGAGGAGGCTACACCTTC

clone size: many
V gene: TRBV20-1
D gene: TRBD2
J gene: TRBJ2-3
CDR3 protein: CSANPGLAGVGQYF
CDR3 DNA: TGCAGTGCTAACCCGGGACTAGCGGGGGTGGGGCAGTATTTT

clone size: many
V gene: TRBV15
D gene: -
J gene: TRBJ1-1
CDR3 protein: CATSREDGGEAFF
CDR3 DNA: TGTGCCACCAGCAGAGAAGATGGGGGCGAAGCTTTCTTT